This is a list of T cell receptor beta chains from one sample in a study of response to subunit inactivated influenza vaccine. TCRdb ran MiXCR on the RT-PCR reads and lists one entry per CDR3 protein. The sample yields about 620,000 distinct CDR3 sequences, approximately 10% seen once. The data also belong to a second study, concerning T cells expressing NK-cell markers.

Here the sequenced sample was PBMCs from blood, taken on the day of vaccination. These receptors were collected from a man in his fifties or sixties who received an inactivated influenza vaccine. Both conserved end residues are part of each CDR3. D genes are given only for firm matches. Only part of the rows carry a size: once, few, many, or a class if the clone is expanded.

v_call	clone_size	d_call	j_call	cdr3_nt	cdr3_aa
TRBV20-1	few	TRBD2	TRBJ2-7	TGCAGTGCTAGCCCACTAGCGAGGAGCTCCTACGAGCAGTACTTC	CSASPLARSSYEQYF
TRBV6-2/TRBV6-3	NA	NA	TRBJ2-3	TGTGCCAGCAGCCACTACGCGGGGTCCAGCACAGATACGCAGTATTTT	CASSHYAGSSTDTQYF
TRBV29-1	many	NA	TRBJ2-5	TGCAGCGTCCCCGGCCGCCGGCAAGAGACCCAGTACTTC	CSVPGRRQETQYF
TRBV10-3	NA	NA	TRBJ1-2	TGTGCCATCAGTGACGAGGATCATGGCTACACCTTC	CAISDEDHGYTF
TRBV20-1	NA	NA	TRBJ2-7	TGCAGTGCTAGTACGACGGGGCTAGGCCTCTACGAGCAGTACTTC	CSASTTGLGLYEQYF
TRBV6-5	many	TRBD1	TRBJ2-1	TGTGCCAGCAGTTACTCCCCGAGTGGGACAGGGCATATACGGAATGAGCAGTTCTTC	CASSYSPSGTGHIRNEQFF
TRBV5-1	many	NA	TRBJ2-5	TGCGCCAGCAGAGGGAGAGAGACCCAGTACTTC	CASRGRETQYF
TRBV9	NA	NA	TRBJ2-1	TGTGCCAGCAGCGTAGAGGGGGTGACGGCCTACAATGAGCAGTTCTTC	CASSVEGVTAYNEQFF
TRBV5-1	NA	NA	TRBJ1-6	TGCGCCAGCAGCTTGGATGACGGTTATAATTCACCCCTCCACTTT	CASSLDDGYNSPLHF
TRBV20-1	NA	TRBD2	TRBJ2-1	TGCAGTGCTGAGACCGGGACTAGCATTTTGGATGAGCAGTTCTTC	CSAETGTSILDEQFF
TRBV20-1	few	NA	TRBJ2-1	TGCAGTGCGCTGGGGCAACGCGCCGGGAATGAGCAGTTCTTC	CSALGQRAGNEQFF
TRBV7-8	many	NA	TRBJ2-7	TGTGCCAGCAGCTTAGACAGGGTCGGGGAGCAGTACTTC	CASSLDRVGEQYF